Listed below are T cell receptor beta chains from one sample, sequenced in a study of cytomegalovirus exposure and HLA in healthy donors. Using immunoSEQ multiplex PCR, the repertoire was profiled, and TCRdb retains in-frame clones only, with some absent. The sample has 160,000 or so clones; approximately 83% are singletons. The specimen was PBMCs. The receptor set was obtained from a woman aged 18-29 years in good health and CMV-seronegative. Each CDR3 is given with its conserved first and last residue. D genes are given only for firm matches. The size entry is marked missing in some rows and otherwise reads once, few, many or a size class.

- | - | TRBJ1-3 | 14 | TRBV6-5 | TGTGCCAGCAGTTATGAGAGCTCTGGAAACACCATATATTTT | CASSYESSGNTIYF
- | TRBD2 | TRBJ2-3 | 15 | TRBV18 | TGTGCCAGCTCACCATCGGGGGGGGCCGGAGATACGCAGTATTTT | CASSPSGGAGDTQYF
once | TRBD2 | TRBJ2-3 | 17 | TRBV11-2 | TGTGCCAGCAGCTTAGGCGGGGGGGGGATTAGCACAGATACGCAGTATTTT | CASSLGGGGISTDTQYF
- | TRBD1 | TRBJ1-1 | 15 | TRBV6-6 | TGTGCCAGCAGTCCCGAAAGGACAGGGAGAACTGAAGCTTTCTTT | CASSPERTGRTEAFF
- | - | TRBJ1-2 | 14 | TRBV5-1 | TGCGCCAGCAGCGCCACTACTTCGAACTATGGCTACACCTTC | CASSATTSNYGYTF
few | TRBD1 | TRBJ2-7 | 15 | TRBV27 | TGTGCCAGCAGTCATCGACAGGGTGTCCCTCTCGAGCAGTACTTC | CASSHRQGVPLEQYF
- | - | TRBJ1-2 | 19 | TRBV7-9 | TGTGCCAGCAGCTTATACTCCCTGGGCAGGACTCCAAATGACTATGGCCACACCTTC | CASSLYSLGRTPNDYGHTF
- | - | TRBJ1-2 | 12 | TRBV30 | TGTGCCTGGACCCAGGGAAGCTATGGCTACACCTTC | CAWTQGSYGYTF
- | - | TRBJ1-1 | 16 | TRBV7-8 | TGTGCCAGCAGCCATTCGCTGGACAGCCATAAAATCGAAGCTTTCTTT | CASSHSLDSHKIEAFF
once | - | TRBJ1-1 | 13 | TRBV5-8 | TGTGCCAGCAGCTCTACAGAGAACACTGAAGCTTTCTTT | CASSSTENTEAFF
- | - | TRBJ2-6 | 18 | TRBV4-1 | TGCGCCAGCAGCCAAGATGCGCGAGGGGGAACTGGGGCCAACGTCCTGACTTTC | CASSQDARGGTGANVLTF
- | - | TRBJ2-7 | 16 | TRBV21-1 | TGTGCCAGCAGCCTCACGGGGGGGGTTTTCTCCTACGAGCAGTACTTC | CASSLTGGVFSYEQYF
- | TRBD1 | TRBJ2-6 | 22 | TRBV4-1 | TGCGCCAGCAGCCACCGTGTCCCGGGACAGGGAATCGCGTCAACTGGGGCCAACGTCCTGACTTTC | CASSHRVPGQGIASTGANVLTF